This passage covers 22 T cell receptor beta chains from one sample sequenced in a study of blood T cell repertoires in COVID-19. Profiling relied on immunoSEQ multiplex PCR, and the TCRdb table lists in-frame clones only, not all of them. The sample consists of approximately 89,000 clones, roughly four fifths of them appearing once. Material: peripheral blood. The receptors here all came from a human donor in a cohort sampled during active COVID-19.

The V gene is TRBV5-1, the J gene TRBJ1-2; perhaps TRBD1 as D (6 bases). This CDR3 is 13 amino acids long. Trimming removed 0 bases from V and 7 bases from J, with 10 bases in between. The germline V gene encodes CDR1 SGHRS and CDR2 YFSETQ. The CDR3 is CASSLEVTGGYTF. CDR3 nucleotide sequence: TGCGCCAGCAGCTTGGAGGTGACAGGTGGCTACACCTTC.

V and J are TRBV19 and TRBJ2-5, with TRBD2 as a possible D gene (6 bases). V lost 3 bases and J lost 1, with 9 bases in between. Germline CDR1 reads LNHDA; CDR2 reads SQIVND (reference sequence). The CDR3 runs 14 residues. The CDR3 DNA sequence: TGTGCCAGTAGTATCGGCGGGGCCCAAGAGACCCAGTACTTC. It codes for CASSIGGAQETQYF.

The V and J genes are TRBV24-1 and TRBJ2-1, with D maybe TRBD1 (6 bases). This CDR3 is built from 16 residues. Trimming took 0 bases from V and 3 from J, leaving 11 bases between them. The germline CDR1 and CDR2 sequences are KGHDR and SFDVKD. The CDR3 nucleotides read TGTGCCACCAGTGATTTGTCCAGGGGCGACTACAATGAGCAGTTCTTC. Translated: CATSDLSRGDYNEQFF.

The V and J genes are TRBV29-1 and TRBJ2-2, with 11 bases identical to TRBD1. Losses at the gene ends were 7 bases for V and 7 bases for J; bases not matched to a gene: 8. The CDR3 length is 14 residues. Germline V lookup: CDR1 SQVTM, CDR2 ANQGSEA. CDR3 sequence reads: CSGGQGAIGGELFF. Here the CDR3 DNA reads TGCAGCGGCGGACAGGGGGCGATTGGCGGGGAGCTGTTTTTT.

This chain uses TRBV2 with TRBJ1-6; the match to TRBD1 covers 7 bases. CDR3 size: 15 residues. Germline trimming cut 5 bases from V and 9 bases from J; bases unmatched to any gene: 10. Germline CDR1 is SNHLY and CDR2 is FYNNEI. CDR3 in DNA: TGTGCCAGCAGTCCAAGGGTGGCAGGGGGTTCACCCCTCCACTTT. The encoded protein is CASSPRVAGGSPLHF.

The chain couples TRBV5-4 to TRBJ1-6; 7 bases align to TRBD1. This CDR3 contains 15 residues. The V and J ends lost 0 bases and 10 bases, in that order; junction bases with no gene match: 7. From germline, CDR1 is SGHNT and CDR2 YYREEE (reference sequence). CDR3 amino acids: CASSLDSDRVSPLHF. The CDR3 DNA reads TGTGCCAGCAGCTTGGACTCCGACAGGGTATCACCCCTCCACTTT.

V and J are TRBV19 and TRBJ2-4; D is possibly TRBD1 (6 bases). This CDR3 contains 15 residues. CDR1 is LNHDA, CDR2 SQIVND, per germline (reference sequence). With 5 bases removed from V and 1 base from J, the gap between germline ends came to 12 bases. The CDR3 loop reads CASSVNQGAKNIQYF. In DNA form, the CDR3 reads TGTGCCAGTAGTGTCAACCAGGGGGCCAAAAACATTCAGTACTTC. Filled out from reference TRBV19 and TRBJ2-4, the complete variable domain reads DGGITQSPKYLFRKEGQNVTLSCEQNLNHDAMYWYRQDPGQGLRLIYYSQIVNDFQKGDIAEGYSVSREKKESFPLTVTSAQKNPTAFYLCASSVNQGAKNIQYFGAGTRLSVL.

The chain employs TRBV9 and TRBJ2-7; 10 bases map to TRBD2. J gave up 6 bases and V 0 bases, and 3 bases lay outside the gene matches. The CDR3 runs 14 residues. The germline CDR1 and CDR2 sequences are SGDLS and YYNGEE. The CDR3 loop is CASSVASGGGEQYF. The CDR3 nucleotides read TGTGCCAGCAGCGTAGCTAGCGGGGGTGGCGAGCAGTACTTC.

The chain is built from TRBV4-2 and TRBJ2-5; 13 bases fit TRBD2. CDR1 and CDR2 from the germline V gene are LGHNA and YNFKEQ. The CDR3 extends over 16 amino acids. Trimming took 1 base from V and 5 from J; bases not matched to a gene: 4. In DNA, the CDR3 is TGTGCCAGCAGCCAAGGACTAGCGGGGGGTGGGGAGACCCAGTACTTC. Its translation: CASSQGLAGGGETQYF.

This chain uses TRBV5-6 with TRBJ2-2, with TRBD1 matching 10 bases. Trimming cost V 2 bases and J 7 bases; bases outside gene matches: 5. Germline assignment: CDR1 SGHDT and CDR2 YYEEEE. The CDR3 has 15 amino acids. The CDR3 loop is CASSFWTGGGGELFF. The CDR3 DNA reads as TGTGCCAGCAGCTTCTGGACAGGGGGTGGCGGGGAGCTGTTTTTT.

This clone has only a few counts. This chain connects TRBV7-9 to TRBJ2-7, with 10 bases lining up with TRBD1. The CDR3 has 16 amino acids. Germline CDR1 reads SEHNR; CDR2 reads FQNEAQ (reference sequence). The junction had 11 bases not matched to a gene; V was cut back by 5 bases and J by 4 bases. This chain's CDR3 is CASSGVDRGLRYEQYF. Written as DNA, the CDR3 is TGTGCCAGCAGCGGGGTAGACAGGGGGCTGAGGTACGAGCAGTACTTC.

The CDR3 protein is CASSLVGQVSGNTIYF. The CDR3 DNA is TGTGCCAGCAGCTTGGTGGGACAAGTCTCTGGAAACACCATATATTTT. The rearrangement links TRBV7-2 to TRBJ1-3; possibly TRBD1 for D (6 bases). V was clipped by 3 bases and J by 0 bases, with 12 bases between them. CDR3 size: 16 residues. Germline V gene sequence: CDR1 SGHTA, CDR2 FQGNSA. The full variable domain, with the rest looked up from reference TRBV7-2 and TRBJ1-3, is GAGVSQSPSNKVTEKGKDVELRCDPISGHTALYWYRQSLGQGLEFLIYFQGNSAPDKSGLPSDRFSAERTGGSVSTLTIQRTQQEDSAVYLCASSLVGQVSGNTIYFGEGSWLTVV.

Here the CDR3 DNA reads TGTGCCAGTAGAGGCCTTAACACAGATACGCAGTATTTT. It translates to CASRGLNTDTQYF. The rearrangement uses TRBV6-5 and TRBJ2-3; D is uncertain. The CDR3 runs to 13 residues. Germline V gene lookup returns CDR1 MNHEY and CDR2 SVGAGI. V was clipped by 9 bases and J by 2 bases, with 12 bases between them.

The V call is TRBV27, the J call TRBJ2-1; TRBD1 aligns across 10 bases. V gave up 6 bases and J gave up 9 bases; unmatched junction bases: 5. From germline, CDR1 is MNHEY and CDR2 SMNVEV (reference sequence). This CDR3 spans 13 amino acids. The CDR3 DNA reads TGTGCCAGCAGCCACGGACAGGGGGTTGAGCAGTTCTTC. Residues: CASSHGQGVEQFF.

This chain links TRBV10-3 with TRBJ2-7; 13 nucleotides match TRBD2. With V trimmed by 6 bases and J by 7 bases, 9 bases remained unmatched. Germline values: CDR1 ENHRY, CDR2 SYGVKD. The CDR3 covers 15 residues. The CDR3 reads CAIRKTSGGTWEQYF. The CDR3 DNA is TGTGCCATCAGGAAGACTAGCGGGGGGACTTGGGAGCAGTACTTC.

The V and J genes are TRBV28 and TRBJ2-2; 7 bases are a match to TRBD1. The germline gives CDR1 MDHEN, CDR2 SYDVKM. V shed 6 bases and J 2 bases; nucleotides not matched to a gene: 3. The CDR3 loop spans 14 amino acids. The DNA for the CDR3 is TGTGCCAGCAGAAGGACAGGAAACACCGGGGAGCTGTTTTTT. It codes for CASRRTGNTGELFF.

This chain links TRBV7-2 with TRBJ1-5; TRBD1 might be the D (5 bases). The V gene lost 3 bases and the J gene lost 4 bases, with 7 bases spanning the gap. From germline, CDR1 is SGHTA and CDR2 FQGNSA. CDR3 length: 13 amino acids. The CDR3 sequence is CASSFNRNQPQHF. The CDR3 DNA sequence: TGTGCCAGCAGCTTTAACAGGAATCAGCCCCAGCATTTT. Full variable domain (outside the CDR3, taken from reference TRBV7-2 and TRBJ1-5): GAGVSQSPSNKVTEKGKDVELRCDPISGHTALYWYRQSLGQGLEFLIYFQGNSAPDKSGLPSDRFSAERTGGSVSTLTIQRTQQEDSAVYLCASSFNRNQPQHFGDGTRLSIL.

J is TRBJ1-2 and V is TRBV15; no clear D. The CDR3 has 16 amino acids. Germline V gene data show CDR1 as LNHNV and CDR2 as YYDKDF (reference sequence). Between the trimmed V and J ends, which lost 4 bases and 8 bases, there was a span of 23 bases. In DNA, the CDR3 is TGTGCCACCAGCATCCGTCCAACCCGAGGGAGGAAAGGCTACACCTTC. Translated, it gives CATSIRPTRGRKGYTF.

CDR3 loop: CAWRDHGQLLYGYTF. In nucleotides, the CDR3 is TGTGCCTGGAGGGACCACGGACAGTTATTGTATGGCTACACCTTC. The V call is TRBV30, the J call TRBJ1-2; D is perhaps TRBD1 (6 bases). CDR3 length equals 15 residues. The V end lost 3 bases, the J end lost 5 bases, and 19 bases lay between the germline ends. CDR1 and CDR2 from the germline V gene are GTSNPN and SVGIG (reference sequence).

V and J are TRBV3-1 (or the pseudogene TRBV3-2) and TRBJ2-7; D gene ambiguous. The V end lost 4 bases, the J end lost 0 bases, and 7 bases lay between the germline ends. Germline-derived CDR1 and CDR2 are LGHDT and YNNKEL (reference sequence). The CDR3 extends over 13 amino acids. CDR3 region: CASSRTSSYEQYF. The CDR3 region has the DNA TGTGCCAGCAGCCGAACGAGCTCCTACGAGCAGTACTTC.

This chain links TRBV3-1 (or the pseudogene TRBV3-2) with TRBJ2-7, with TRBD2 as a possible D gene (6 bases). The CDR3 is 14 residues long. In germline, CDR1 is LGHDT, CDR2 YNNKEL (reference sequence). V lost 8 bases to trimming and J lost 1 base, with 15 bases between them. For the CDR3, the DNA is TGTGCCAGCCGGGCGGGACTGACTTCCTACGAGCAGTACTTC. This gives the protein CASRAGLTSYEQYF.

This rearrangement joins TRBV2 to TRBJ2-1; 8 bases fit TRBD1. Germline CDR1 reads SNHLY; CDR2 reads FYNNEI. V shed 6 bases, J shed 7 bases, and the junction held 2 bases outside the gene matches. The CDR3 is 12 residues long. The DNA of the CDR3 is TGTGCCAGCAGGGACAGGGCGAATGAGCAGTTCTTC. As protein: CASRDRANEQFF.